Each of the 20 T cell receptor beta chains below was sequenced from the same sample in a study of blood T cell repertoires in COVID-19. Produced via immunoSEQ multiplex PCR; TCRdb's table is partial and in-frame only. In the table there are around 67,000 clones, roughly 77% of which are singletons. The sample consisted of peripheral blood. These receptors came from a woman in her 70s with acute or convalescent COVID-19.

The V and J genes are TRBV9 and TRBJ1-3; 8 bases align to TRBD1. V lost 0 bases, J lost 4 bases, and 0 bases stayed unmatched. From germline, CDR1 is SGDLS and CDR2 YYNGEE. The CDR3 runs 14 residues. The CDR3 protein is CASSVGTGGNTIYF. DNA of the CDR3: TGTGCCAGCAGCGTAGGGACAGGGGGAAACACCATATATTTT.

The gene calls are TRBV18 and TRBJ1-1; possible D gene TRBD1, 6 bases. Germline assignment: CDR1 KGHSH and CDR2 LQKENI. V was trimmed by 10 bases and J by 4 bases, leaving 16 bases between them. This CDR3 has 13 amino acids. The CDR3 sequence: CATQTGRGTEAFF. CDR3 bases: TGTGCCACCCAAACAGGGAGAGGCACTGAAGCTTTCTTT.

The chain couples TRBV3-1 (or the pseudogene TRBV3-2) to TRBJ1-5; D perhaps matches TRBD1 (6 bases). Trimming pared 0 bases from V and 9 bases from J, leaving 15 bases between. The length of the CDR3 is 15 residues. Per the germline V gene, CDR1 is LGHDT and CDR2 is YNNKEL (reference sequence). The DNA of the CDR3 is TGTGCCAGCAGCCAAGATCGGGGGGGCCTTGGGCCCCAGCATTTT. Translating gives CASSQDRGGLGPQHF.

This clone was seen just once. This chain uses TRBV29-1 with TRBJ2-7; possible D gene TRBD2, 5 bases. Germline CDR1 is SQVTM and CDR2 is ANQGSEA. This CDR3 spans 15 amino acids. V was shortened by 5 bases and J by 0 bases, with 17 bases between the two germline ends. CDR3 loop: CSVRESGFSSYEQYF. Here the CDR3 DNA reads TGCAGCGTTAGGGAGAGCGGTTTCAGCTCCTACGAGCAGTACTTC.

The rearrangement uses TRBV3-1 (or the pseudogene TRBV3-2) and TRBJ1-2; 9 nucleotides agree with TRBD1. The germline gives CDR1 LGHDT, CDR2 YNNKEL (reference sequence). V lost 0 bases to trimming and J lost 7 bases; unmatched junction nucleotides: 6. This CDR3 spans 15 amino acids. The CDR3: CASSQDHRGRGGYTF. DNA for the CDR3: TGTGCCAGCAGCCAAGATCACAGGGGGCGGGGTGGCTACACCTTC.

The chain has TRBV21-1 and TRBJ1-2. TRBV21-1 is recorded as a pseudogene. The CDR3 is made up of 15 amino acids. The CDR3 sequence: CASPAKREGRYGYTF. CDR3 nucleotide sequence: TGTGCCAGCCCTGCTAAGCGAGAGGGGAGGTATGGCTACACCTTC.

In this sample, this clone turned up a few times. The rearrangement joins TRBV20-1 to TRBJ2-1; 8 bases map to TRBD2. The CDR3 totals 14 residues. V gave up 3 bases and J gave up 7 bases; unmatched junction bases: 8. Germline-derived CDR1 and CDR2 are DFQATT and SNEGSKA (reference sequence). The CDR3 bases are TGCAGTGCTAGTTGGGCCGGGACTAGGAATGAGCAGTTCTTC. Protein: CSASWAGTRNEQFF.

The CDR3 here is CASSLSGQGTGELFF. CDR3 sequence (DNA): TGTGCCAGCAGCTTGTCGGGACAGGGTACCGGGGAGCTGTTTTTT. This chain connects TRBV5-6 to TRBJ2-2; 9 nucleotides match TRBD1. Germline CDR1 SGHDT, CDR2 YYEEEE. This CDR3 spans 15 amino acids. J was trimmed by 5 bases and V by 1 base; bases with no gene match: 3.

The chain recombines TRBV19 with TRBJ1-2; D perhaps matches TRBD1 (6 bases). The CDR3 is 14 residues long. Trimming pared 6 bases from V and 2 bases from J, leaving 13 bases between. Germline-derived CDR1 and CDR2 are LNHDA and SQIVND (reference sequence). In DNA, the CDR3 is TGTGCCAGTAGGACGGACAGCCTCAACTATGGCTACACCTTC. Encoded protein: CASRTDSLNYGYTF.

This clone was counted between two and nine times. The genes are TRBV5-6 and TRBJ1-1, with 7 bases that match TRBD1. CDR3 length: 13 residues. V was clipped by 5 bases and J by 6 bases; unmatched bases: 7. Germline CDR1 reads SGHDT; CDR2 reads YYEEEE. The CDR3 protein is CASSYDREAEAFF. DNA for the CDR3: TGTGCCAGCAGTTACGACAGGGAGGCTGAAGCTTTCTTT.

Only a few counts were recorded for this clone. The J gene is TRBJ2-7, the V gene TRBV5-5, with TRBD2 matching 15 bases. The V and J ends lost 4 bases and 1 base, in that order; junction bases with no gene match: 15. The CDR3 totals 20 residues. Germline CDR1 and CDR2: SGHKS and YYEKEE (reference sequence). Here the CDR3 reads CASSLKSLGLAGGVSYEQYF. Here the CDR3 DNA reads TGTGCCAGCAGCCTCAAGTCCCTGGGACTAGCGGGAGGTGTATCCTACGAGCAGTACTTC.

This clone was picked up a small number of times. The chain recombines TRBV14 with TRBJ2-7, with D perhaps TRBD2 (5 bases). The V end was cut by 8 bases, the J end by 1 base, with 15 bases between. CDR3 length: 14 amino acids. Germline V lookup: CDR1 SGHDN, CDR2 FVKESK. The CDR3: CASGFGRGSYEQYF. The DNA for the CDR3 is TGTGCCAGCGGCTTTGGACGGGGATCCTACGAGCAGTACTTC.

CDR3 in amino acids: CATNAGARNTEAFF. CDR3 in DNA: TGTGCCACGAACGCAGGGGCGCGGAACACTGAAGCTTTCTTT. The chain links TRBV6-5 to TRBJ1-1; TRBD1 might be the D (6 bases). V was shortened by 10 bases and J by 1 base, with 16 bases between the two germline ends. Germline CDR1 reads MNHEY; CDR2 reads SVGAGI. This CDR3 region has 14 residues.

V is TRBV7-8 and J is TRBJ2-7; 7 positions agree with TRBD1. Germline V CDR1 and CDR2: SGHVS, FQNEAQ. V gave up 7 bases and J gave up 4 bases; unmatched junction bases: 13. CDR3 size: 15 residues. In DNA form, the CDR3 reads TGTGCCAGCATCCCAACCGGGACAGACCGATACGAGCAGTACTTC. This gives the protein CASIPTGTDRYEQYF. Complete variable domain (other parts from reference TRBV7-8 and TRBJ2-7): GAGVSQSPRYKVAKRGQDVALRCDPISGHVSLFWYQQALGQGPEFLTYFQNEAQLDKSGLPSDRFFAERPEGSVSTLKIQRTQQEDSAVYLCASIPTGTDRYEQYFGPGTRLTVT.

The V call is TRBV4-2, the J call TRBJ1-3; 7 positions match TRBD1. CDR1 and CDR2 from the germline V gene are LGHNA and YNFKEQ. Trimming took 2 bases from V and 4 from J; bases not matched to a gene: 8. This CDR3 has 16 residues. The CDR3 loop is CASSQPKGGHGNTIYF. The CDR3 nucleotides are TGTGCCAGCAGCCAACCTAAAGGGGGCCACGGAAACACCATATATTTT.

This clone was counted only a few times. CDR3 DNA sequence: TGCGCCAGCAGCCGGGAACGGGACAGGGTGCGCGAGCAGTACTTC. As protein: CASSRERDRVREQYF. This chain links TRBV5-1 with TRBJ2-7; 9 nucleotides agree with TRBD1. V shed 4 bases and J 6 bases; nucleotides not matched to a gene: 11. The germline gives CDR1 SGHRS, CDR2 YFSETQ. The CDR3 spans 15 residues.

This chain connects TRBV7-7 to TRBJ2-1; 9 positions agree with TRBD1. Losses at the gene ends were 4 bases for V and 3 bases for J; bases not matched to a gene: 4. Germline values: CDR1 SSHAT, CDR2 FNYEAQ (reference sequence). CDR3 length: 15 amino acids. The CDR3 coding sequence is TGTGCCAGCAGCTCACAGGGGGCTGTCTACAATGAGCAGTTCTTC. This codes for CASSSQGAVYNEQFF.

V usage is TRBV9 and J usage is TRBJ1-6; 11 bases agree with TRBD1. J lost 14 bases, V lost 4 bases, and 8 bases had no gene match. The germline gives CDR1 SGDLS, CDR2 YYNGEE. This CDR3 is built from 14 residues. The CDR3 region is CASSPGQGESALHF. CDR3 in DNA: TGTGCCAGCAGCCCGGGACAGGGGGAGTCTGCCCTCCACTTT.

This clone has a count of ten or more. The CDR3 coding sequence is TGTGCCAGCAGTGTCGGCCGGACAGGGGGCGTAGGAGCCGGGGAGCTGTTTTTT. Its translation: CASSVGRTGGVGAGELFF. This chain links TRBV14 with TRBJ2-2; 11 bases fit TRBD1. In germline, CDR1 is SGHDN, CDR2 FVKESK. This CDR3 is 18 amino acids long. Trimming cost V 6 bases and J 6 bases; bases outside gene matches: 15. Supplemented by reference TRBV14 and TRBJ2-2, the full variable domain reads EAGVTQFPSHSVIEKGQTVTLRCDPISGHDNLYWYRRVMGKEIKFLLHFVKESKQDESGMPNNRFLAERTGGTYSTLKVQPAELEDSGVYFCASSVGRTGGVGAGELFFGEGSRLTVL.

The genes are TRBV23-1 and TRBJ2-7; 11 nucleotides align to TRBD1. TRBV23-1 falls under the ORF class, with uncertain function. The CDR3 is 16 residues long. Trimming took 4 bases from V and 2 from J; bases not matched to a gene: 7. CDR3 residues: CASSLSGGQGAYEQYF. CDR3 nucleotides: TGCGCCAGCAGTCTTTCTGGGGGACAGGGGGCCTACGAGCAGTACTTC.